This T cell receptor beta chain was found in a study of cytomegalovirus exposure and HLA in healthy donors. Study at large: It was reported in a later analysis that the approximately 120 validation repertoires used the same platform as the roughly 640 first-cohort repertoires.

The donors were part of the validation cohort, which consisted of roughly 120 subjects and was separate from the first cohort of about 720 subjects. The V gene's germline CDR1 is LGHNA and CDR2 YNFKEQ. The CDR3 length is 14 residues. Trimming shortened V by 7 bases and J by 5 bases, and 17 bases separated the two germline ends. Sequencing was performed with immunoSEQ multiplex PCR; in TCRdb, only in-frame clones are kept and a portion is missing. Here the sample spans roughly 240,000 clones, 80% to 90% being singletons. Overall study findings and caveats: Later, an analysis found that TCR clusters from the first cohort tended to co-occur in the 120 or so validation repertoires. The study put some 150 TCR beta chains on its list as cytomegalovirus-associated.

Note on this clone: What it recognizes is unknown.

The TCR was taken from a man younger than 35 in good health and CMV-seronegative. The J gene is TRBJ2-5, the V gene TRBV4-2; a possible D gene is TRBD1 (6 bases). The sample comprised PBMCs. The CDR3 is CASNFNRDGETQYF. In nucleotides, the CDR3 is TGTGCCAGCAACTTCAACAGGGACGGGGAGACCCAGTACTTC.